This passage covers 4 T cell receptor beta chains from one sample sequenced in a study of T cell responses to AZD1222 COVID-19 vaccine. Measured with immunoSEQ multiplex PCR; TCRdb has only the in-frame clones, and not every one. The sample has 130,000 to 150,000 clones; approximately 85% are singletons. This specimen was peripheral blood, taken on day 0 of MenACWY control vaccination. The receptor source for this set is an adult in good health.

The chain carries TRBV20-1 and TRBJ2-3; D is uncertain. CDR1 is DFQATT, CDR2 SNEGSKA, per germline (reference sequence). The CDR3 runs 13 residues. V was clipped by 3 bases and J by 1 base, with 8 bases between them. This CDR3 is CSASRSGTDTQYF. CDR3 coding DNA: TGCAGTGCTAGTCGGAGCGGCACAGATACGCAGTATTTT.

The chain joins TRBV15 to TRBJ2-2; D unresolved. V was shortened by 4 bases and J by 6 bases, with 9 bases between the two germline ends. The germline V gene encodes CDR1 LNHNV and CDR2 YYDKDF (reference sequence). This CDR3 has 13 residues. The CDR3 DNA reads as TGTGCCACCAGCATGTTCCGGCCCGGGGAGCTGTTTTTT. This gives the protein CATSMFRPGELFF.

The V call is TRBV30, the J call TRBJ2-5; 7 nucleotides match TRBD1. The CDR3 consists of 14 residues. Trimming at V came to 3 bases and at J to 2 bases, leaving 6 bases not matched to a gene. Looked up from germline, CDR1 is GTSNPN and CDR2 is SVGIG (reference sequence). CDR3 sequence: CAWSLGQPQETQYF. CDR3 bases: TGTGCCTGGAGCCTGGGACAGCCACAAGAGACCCAGTACTTC.

The gene calls are TRBV19 and TRBJ1-2, with D maybe TRBD1 (5 bases). There are 13 residues in the CDR3. Germline assignment: CDR1 LNHDA and CDR2 SQIVND (reference sequence). The V end was cut by 3 bases, the J end by 6 bases, with 11 bases between. CDR3 DNA: TGTGCCAGTAGTATCGGACTGGGGGATGGCTACACCTTC. Translating it yields CASSIGLGDGYTF.